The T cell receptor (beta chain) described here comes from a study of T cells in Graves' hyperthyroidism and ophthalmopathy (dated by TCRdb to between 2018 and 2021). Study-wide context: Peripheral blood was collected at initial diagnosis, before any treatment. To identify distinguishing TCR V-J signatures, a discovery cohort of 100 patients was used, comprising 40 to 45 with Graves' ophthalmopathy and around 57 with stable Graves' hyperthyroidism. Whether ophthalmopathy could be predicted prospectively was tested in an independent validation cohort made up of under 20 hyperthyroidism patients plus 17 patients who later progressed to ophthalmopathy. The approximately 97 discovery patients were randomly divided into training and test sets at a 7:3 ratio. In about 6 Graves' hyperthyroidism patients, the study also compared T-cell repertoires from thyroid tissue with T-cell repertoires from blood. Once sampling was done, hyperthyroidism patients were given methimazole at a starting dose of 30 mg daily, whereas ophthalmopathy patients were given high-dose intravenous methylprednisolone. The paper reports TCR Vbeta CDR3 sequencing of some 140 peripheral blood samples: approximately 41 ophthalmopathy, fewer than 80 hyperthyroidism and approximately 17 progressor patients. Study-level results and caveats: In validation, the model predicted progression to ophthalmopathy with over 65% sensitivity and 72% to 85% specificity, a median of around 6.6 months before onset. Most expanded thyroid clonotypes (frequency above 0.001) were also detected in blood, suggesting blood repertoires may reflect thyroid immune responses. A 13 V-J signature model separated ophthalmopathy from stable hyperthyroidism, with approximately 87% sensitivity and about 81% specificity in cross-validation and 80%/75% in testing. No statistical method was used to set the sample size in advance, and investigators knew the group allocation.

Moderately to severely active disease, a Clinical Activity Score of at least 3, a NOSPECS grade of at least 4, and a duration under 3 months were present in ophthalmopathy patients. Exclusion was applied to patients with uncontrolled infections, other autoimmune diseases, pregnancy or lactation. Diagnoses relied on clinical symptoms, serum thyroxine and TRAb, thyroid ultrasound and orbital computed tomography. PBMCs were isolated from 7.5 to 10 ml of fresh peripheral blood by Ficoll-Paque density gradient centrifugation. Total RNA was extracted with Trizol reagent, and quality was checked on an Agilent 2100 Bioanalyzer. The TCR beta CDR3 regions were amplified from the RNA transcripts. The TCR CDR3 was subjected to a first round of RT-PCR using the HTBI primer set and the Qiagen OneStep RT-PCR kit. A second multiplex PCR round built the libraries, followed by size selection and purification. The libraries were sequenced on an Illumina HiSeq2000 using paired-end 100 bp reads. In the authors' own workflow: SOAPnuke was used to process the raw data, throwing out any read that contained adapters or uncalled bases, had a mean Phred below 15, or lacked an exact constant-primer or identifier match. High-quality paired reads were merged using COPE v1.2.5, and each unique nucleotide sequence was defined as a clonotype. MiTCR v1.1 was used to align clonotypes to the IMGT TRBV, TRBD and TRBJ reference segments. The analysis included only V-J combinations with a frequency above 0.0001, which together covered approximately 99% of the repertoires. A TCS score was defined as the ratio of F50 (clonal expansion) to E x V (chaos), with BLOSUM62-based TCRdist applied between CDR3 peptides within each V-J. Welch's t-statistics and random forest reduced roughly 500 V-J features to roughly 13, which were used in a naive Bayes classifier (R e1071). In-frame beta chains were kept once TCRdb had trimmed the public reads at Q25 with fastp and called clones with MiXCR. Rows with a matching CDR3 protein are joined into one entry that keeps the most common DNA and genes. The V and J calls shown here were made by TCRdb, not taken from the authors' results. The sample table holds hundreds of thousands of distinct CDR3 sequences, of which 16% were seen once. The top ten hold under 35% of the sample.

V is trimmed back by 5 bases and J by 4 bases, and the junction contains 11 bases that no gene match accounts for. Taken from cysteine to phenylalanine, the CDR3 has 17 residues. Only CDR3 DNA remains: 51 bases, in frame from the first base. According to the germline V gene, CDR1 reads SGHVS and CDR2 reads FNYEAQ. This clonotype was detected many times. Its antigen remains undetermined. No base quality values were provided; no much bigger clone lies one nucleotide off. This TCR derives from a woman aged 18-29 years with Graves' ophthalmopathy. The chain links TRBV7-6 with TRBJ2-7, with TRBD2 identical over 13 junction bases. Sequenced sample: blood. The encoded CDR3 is CASSRLAGGTGEYEQYF. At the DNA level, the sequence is TGTGCCAGCAGCAGACTAGCGGGAGGTACGGGTGAATACGAGCAGTACTTC.